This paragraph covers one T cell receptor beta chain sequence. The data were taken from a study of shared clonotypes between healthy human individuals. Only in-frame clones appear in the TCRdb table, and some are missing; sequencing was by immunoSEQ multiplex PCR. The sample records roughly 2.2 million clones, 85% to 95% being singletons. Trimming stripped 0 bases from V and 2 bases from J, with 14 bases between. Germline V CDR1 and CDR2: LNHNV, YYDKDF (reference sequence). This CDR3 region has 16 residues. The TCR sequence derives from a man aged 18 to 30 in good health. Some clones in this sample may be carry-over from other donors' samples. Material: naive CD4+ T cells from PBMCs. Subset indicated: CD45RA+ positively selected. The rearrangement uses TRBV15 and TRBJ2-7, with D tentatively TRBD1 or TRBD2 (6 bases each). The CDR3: CATSRDPGGTPYEQYF. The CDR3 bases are TGTGCCACCAGCAGAGATCCGGGCGGGACACCCTACGAGCAGTACTTC.